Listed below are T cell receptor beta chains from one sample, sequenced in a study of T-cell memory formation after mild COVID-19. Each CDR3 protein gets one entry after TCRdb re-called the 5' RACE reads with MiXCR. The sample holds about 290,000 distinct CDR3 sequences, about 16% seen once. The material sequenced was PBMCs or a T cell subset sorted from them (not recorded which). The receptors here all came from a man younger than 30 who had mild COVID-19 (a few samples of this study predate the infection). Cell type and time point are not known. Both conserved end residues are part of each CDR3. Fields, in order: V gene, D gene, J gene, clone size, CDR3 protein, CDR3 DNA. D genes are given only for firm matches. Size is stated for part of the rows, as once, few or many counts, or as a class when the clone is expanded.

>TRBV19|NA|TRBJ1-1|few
CASTLAWGNTEAFF
TGTGCCAGTACCCTGGCCTGGGGGAACACTGAAGCTTTCTTT
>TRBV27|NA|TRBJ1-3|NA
CASSFRGSARVGNTIYF
TGTGCCAGCAGTTTCCGTGGTTCCGCTCGGGTAGGAAACACCATATATTTT
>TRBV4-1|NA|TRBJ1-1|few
CARGVTTEAFF
TGCGCCAGGGGGGTCACCACTGAAGCTTTCTTT
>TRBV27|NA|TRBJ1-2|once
CASSLWQGTGYTF
TGTGCCAGCAGTTTATGGCAGGGGACTGGCTACACCTTC
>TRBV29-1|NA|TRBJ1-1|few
CSVAQQVWGTEAFF
TGCAGCGTAGCCCAACAGGTCTGGGGCACTGAAGCTTTCTTT
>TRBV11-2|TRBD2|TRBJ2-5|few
CASSLDWASGETQYF
TGTGCCAGCAGCTTAGATTGGGCTAGCGGGGAGACCCAGTACTTC
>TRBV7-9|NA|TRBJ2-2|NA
CASSSLQVGSVTGELFF
TGTGCCAGCAGTTCGCTTCAAGTGGGCAGCGTAACCGGGGAGCTGTTTTTT
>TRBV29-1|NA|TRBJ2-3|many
CSVEDPRRSDTQYF
TGCAGCGTTGAAGACCCCCGGAGGTCGGATACGCAGTATTTT
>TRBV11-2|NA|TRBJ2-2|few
CASSFKSTWNTGELFF
TGTGCCAGCAGCTTTAAATCGACTTGGAACACCGGGGAGCTGTTTTTT
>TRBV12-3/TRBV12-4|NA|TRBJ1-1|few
CASSPGRGRQIGAFF
TGTGCCAGCAGTCCAGGCCGGGGGCGCCAGATTGGAGCTTTCTTT
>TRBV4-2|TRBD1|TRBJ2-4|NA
CASSSQGAGKNIQYF
TGTGCCAGCAGCTCCCAGGGGGCCGGCAAAAACATTCAGTACTTC
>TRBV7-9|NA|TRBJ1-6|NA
CASSLWVSPLHF
TGTGCCAGCAGCTTATGGGTTTCACCCCTCCACTTT
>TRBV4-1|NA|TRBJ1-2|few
CASSPPGRSNYGYTF
TGCGCCAGCAGCCCGCCGGGACGGTCGAACTATGGCTACACCTTC
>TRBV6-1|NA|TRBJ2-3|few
CASSEWGQSTDTQYF
TGTGCCAGCAGTGAGTGGGGGCAGAGCACAGATACGCAGTATTTT
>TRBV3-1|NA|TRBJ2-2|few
CASSLWGLNTGELFF
TGTGCCAGCAGTCTCTGGGGATTGAACACCGGGGAGCTGTTTTTT
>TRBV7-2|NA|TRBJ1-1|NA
CASSLVRWNTEAFF
TGTGCCAGCAGCTTAGTCCGTTGGAACACTGAAGCTTTCTTT
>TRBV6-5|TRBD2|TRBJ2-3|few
CASRTISGGKDTDTQYF
TGTGCCAGCAGGACTATTAGCGGGGGGAAAGACACAGATACGCAGTATTTT
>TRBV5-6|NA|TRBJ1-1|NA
CASSSALGLGGVNTEAFF
TGTGCCAGCAGCTCCGCCTTGGGCCTAGGTGGAGTGAACACTGAAGCTTTCTTT
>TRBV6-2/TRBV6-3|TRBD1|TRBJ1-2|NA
CASRTFWDRHPTNYGYTF
TGTGCCAGCAGGACCTTCTGGGACAGGCACCCCACTAACTATGGCTACACCTTC
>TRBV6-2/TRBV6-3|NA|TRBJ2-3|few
CASKHRGIYTDTQYF
TGTGCCAGCAAGCACCGGGGGATATACACAGATACGCAGTATTTT
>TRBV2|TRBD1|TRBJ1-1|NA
CASSSYGQGATPNTEAFF
TGTGCCAGCAGTTCGTACGGACAGGGGGCGACCCCGAACACTGAAGCTTTCTTT
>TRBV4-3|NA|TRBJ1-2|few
CASSQDLQWAFYGYTF
TGCGCCAGCAGCCAAGATCTGCAGTGGGCCTTCTATGGCTACACCTTC
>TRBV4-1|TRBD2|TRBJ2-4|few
CASSPGLAVLKGNIQYF
TGCGCCAGCAGCCCGGGACTAGCGGTCCTGAAGGGTAACATTCAGTACTTC
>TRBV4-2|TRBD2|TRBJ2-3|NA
CASSQDIIVSGGASTDTQYF
TGTGCCAGCAGCCAAGATATCATTGTGAGCGGGGGGGCTAGCACAGATACGCAGTATTTT
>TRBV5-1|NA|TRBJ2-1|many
CASSPHANIGSYNEQFF
TGCGCCAGCAGCCCCCACGCGAATATTGGCTCCTACAATGAGCAGTTCTTC
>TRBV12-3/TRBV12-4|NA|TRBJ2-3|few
CASTSGWTDTQYF
TGTGCCAGCACCTCCGGTTGGACAGATACGCAGTATTTT
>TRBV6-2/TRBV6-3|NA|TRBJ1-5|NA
CASSVEGTTSQHF
TGTGCCAGCAGTGTTGAGGGAACCACCTCCCAGCATTTT
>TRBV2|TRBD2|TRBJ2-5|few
CASRGLAGGQETQYF
TGTGCCAGCAGGGGACTAGCGGGGGGCCAAGAGACCCAGTACTTC
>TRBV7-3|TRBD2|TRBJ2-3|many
CASSLIAGGSTDTQYF
TGTGCCAGCAGCTTAATTGCGGGGGGGAGCACAGATACGCAGTATTTT
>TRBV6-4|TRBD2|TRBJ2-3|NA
CASSETSGGSTDTQYF
TGTGCCAGCAGCGAAACTAGCGGGGGGTCTACAGATACGCAGTATTTT
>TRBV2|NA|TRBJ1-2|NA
CASSGTSGPYGYTF
TGTGCCAGCAGTGGGACCTCCGGGCCCTATGGCTACACCTTC
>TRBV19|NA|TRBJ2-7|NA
CASSIPGNYEQYF
TGTGCCAGTAGTATCCCAGGGAACTACGAGCAGTACTTC
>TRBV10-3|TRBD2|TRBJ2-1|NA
CAITPKGWRGGRSYNEQFF
TGTGCCATCACCCCCAAAGGTTGGCGGGGGGGCCGTTCCTACAATGAGCAGTTCTTC
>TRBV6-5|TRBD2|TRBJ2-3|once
CASSRIAGSTDTQYF
TGTGCCAGCAGTCGTATAGCGGGATCCACAGATACGCAGTATTTT
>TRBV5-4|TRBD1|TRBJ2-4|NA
CATQGPKNIQYF
TGTGCCACACAGGGGCCCAAAAACATTCAGTACTTC
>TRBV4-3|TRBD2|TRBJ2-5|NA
CASSQLGTSGSQETQYF
TGCGCCAGCAGCCAACTCGGGACTAGCGGGTCCCAAGAGACCCAGTACTTC
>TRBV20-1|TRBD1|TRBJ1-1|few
CSVPSTGINTEAFF
TGCAGTGTTCCATCGACAGGGATTAACACTGAAGCTTTCTTT
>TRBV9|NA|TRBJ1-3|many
CASSVGGQRSGNTIYF
TGTGCCAGCAGCGTCGGGGGACAACGTTCAGGAAACACCATATATTTT
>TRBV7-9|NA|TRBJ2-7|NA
CASSLATPGTFYEQYF
TGTGCCAGCAGCTTAGCCACCCCTGGGACTTTCTACGAGCAGTACTTC
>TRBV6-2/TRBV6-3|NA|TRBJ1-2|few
CASTITDYYGYTF
TGTGCCAGCACCATCACAGATTACTATGGCTACACCTTC
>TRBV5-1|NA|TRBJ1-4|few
CASKGGALEKLFF
TGCGCCAGCAAGGGGGGCGCCCTCGAAAAACTGTTTTTT
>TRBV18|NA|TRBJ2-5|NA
CASSQSEPPTHF
TGTGCCAGCTCACAGTCCGAGCCTCCGACCCACTTC
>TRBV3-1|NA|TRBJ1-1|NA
CASSGGIMNTEAFF
TGTGCCAGCAGCGGGGGCATTATGAACACTGAAGCTTTCTTT
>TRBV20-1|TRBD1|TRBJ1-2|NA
CSAGQTGRDYGYTF
TGCAGTGCTGGACAGACAGGGAGGGACTATGGCTACACCTTC
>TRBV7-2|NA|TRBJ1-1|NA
CASSPWRVNTEAFF
TGTGCCAGCAGCCCTTGGAGGGTTAACACTGAAGCTTTCTTT
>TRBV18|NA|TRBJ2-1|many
CASSPDSWNEQFF
TGTGCCAGCTCACCCGACAGTTGGAATGAGCAGTTCTTC
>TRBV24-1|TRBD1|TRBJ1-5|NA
CATSDTGGPFQPQHF
TGTGCCACCAGTGATACAGGGGGCCCCTTTCAGCCCCAGCATTTT
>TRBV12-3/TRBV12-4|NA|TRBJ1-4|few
CASSSGPDTEKLFF
TGTGCCAGCAGTTCGGGACCCGACACCGAAAAACTGTTTTTT
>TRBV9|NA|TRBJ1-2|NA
CASSGLRGYTF
TGTGCCAGCAGCGGACTTAGGGGCTACACCTTC
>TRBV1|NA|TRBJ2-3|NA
CTSSQPPRPSVRPRYF
TGCACCAGCAGCCAGCCCCCTAGGCCCTCGGTCAGACCCCGGTATTTT
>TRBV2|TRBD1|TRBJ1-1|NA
CAIPRGLSDTEAFF
TGTGCCATTCCAAGGGGGCTAAGTGACACTGAAGCTTTCTTT
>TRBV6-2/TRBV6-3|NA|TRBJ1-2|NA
CASSPRGPTEGYTF
TGTGCCAGCAGTCCCCGCGGCCCCACGGAGGGCTACACCTTC